The text below deals with one T cell receptor beta chain. The clone's antigen remains unknown. No per-base quality is available; no much larger clone lies one base away. The data stem from a study of tumor and adjacent non-tumor tissue in lung cancer (dated by TCRdb to the late 2010s). A note on the overall study: By cancer type, the cohort comprised 12 to 13 adenocarcinoma patients, a couple of squamous cell carcinoma patients and 1 small cell lung cancer patient. The approximately 15 patients were aged about 31 to 76 years, included around ten men and 5 women, and had TNM stage I to III disease. In total, sequencing yielded 100 million to 150 million productive TCRbeta reads, which works out to an average of approximately 4 million reads per sample. Bulk TCRbeta repertoires were compared between lung tumor tissue and matched distant non-tumor lung tissue obtained from around 16 lung cancer patients. For each patient, one tumor sample and one normal lung sample were taken, giving 25 to 30 paired specimens that underwent TCRbeta CDR3 sequencing. Summary of the overall study and its limitations: In normal lung, the top 100 clones accounted for a significantly larger cumulative share of the repertoire than in tumor tissue. Because peripheral blood was not sequenced, blood TCRbeta repertoires in the lung cancer patients of the study were not examined. TCR diversity was significantly higher in younger patients, and greater tumor TCR diversity was associated with shorter overall survival and shorter disease-free survival. TCR diversity (inverse Simpson) was significantly higher in tumor than in normal lung tissue (roughly 430 vs 170, P = 0.0075, Mann-Whitney U test). The sequencing platform is not named in the methods, and unique molecular identifiers are not mentioned. With only around 15 patients in the cohort, the authors noted that larger samples and more detailed clinical data are needed.

The receptor library was made with multiplex PCR. This sample was sequenced with an Illumina HiSeq 2500. TCRbeta libraries were built by three rounds of nested PCR using primers (Table S4), following protocols modified from ARM-PCR. Before sequencing, PCR products in the 200-500 bp range were cut out of the gel and cleaned up using the QIAquick gel extraction kit. On the authors' methods: Reads were cleaned using Trimmomatic, were merged into complete CDR3 sequences using FLASH, and were assigned to V(D)J germline segments using MiTCR. Clonal diversity was computed as the inverse Simpson's index with VDJtools. In-frame sequences lacking a premature stop codon were counted as productive reads. TCRdb ran its own pipeline on the public reads, namely fastp trimming at Q25 and MiXCR clone calling, and kept in-frame beta chains. All rows with the same CDR3 protein become a single entry with the most common DNA and genes. TCRdb, not the original authors, processed these V and J calls. The sample has roughly 120,000 distinct CDR3 sequences on record, roughly 80% of them singletons. The ten largest make up more than 35% of the sample.

Bulk unsorted tissue served as the source for RNA extraction, and RNA quality was assessed using a NanoDrop ND-1000 and an Agilent 2100. All donors had newly diagnosed lung cancer, had not received prior chemotherapy, and were admitted for thoracic surgery in China between August and November 2014. Patients who had received previous radiotherapy or chemotherapy, or who had another concurrent cancer, were excluded from the study. Surgical tissue pieces of about 1-2.3 cm3 were preserved in RNAlater solution and were kept at -80 degrees C until use. The germline V gene yields MGHRA for CDR1 and YSYEKL for CDR2. Trimming takes 1 base from V and 2 bases from J, and the germline ends sit 17 bases apart. Taken from cysteine to phenylalanine, the CDR3 has 17 residues. Kept here is only the CDR3 DNA, which spans 51 bases and is read in frame from base 1.

The rearranged chain carries TRBV4-1 and TRBJ2-5; no D gene is confidently identified. Sequenced material: lung tumor tissue. The source is a woman aged 55-75 years with non-small cell lung cancer. The encoded CDR3 is CASSQGTNPQGQETQYF. The bases are TGCGCCAGCAGCCAAGGTACAAACCCCCAAGGTCAAGAGACCCAGTACTTC.